This T cell receptor (beta chain) was sequenced during a study of blood T cells in healthy people across ages. Study results and caveats: Older age coincided with a roughly linear decline in TCR beta diversity per million T cells.

This clonotype was seen only a few times. The antigen is unknown. This CDR3 has 12 residues. V lost 6 bases to trimming and J lost 2 bases, with 7 bases between them. Germline V lookup: CDR1 MDHEN, CDR2 SYDVKM. A second PCR, run for roughly 7 to 11 cycles, used a sample-barcoded 5' primer plus a J-beta primer mix. All cDNA molecules were each tagged by a template-switch adaptor with 12 random nucleotides. Each CDR3 protein gets one entry after TCRdb re-called the 5' RACE reads with MiXCR. The data contain hundreds of thousands of distinct CDR3 sequences, 20% to 25% of them singletons. This receptor was obtained from a man aged 65 to 79 in good health. This chain joins TRBV28 and TRBJ2-5; D call uncertain. Sequenced sample: blood. The CDR3 here is CASRFGQETQYF. The CDR3 DNA sequence: TGTGCCAGCAGGTTCGGACAAGAGACCCAGTACTTC. Complete variable domain (other parts from reference TRBV28 and TRBJ2-5): DVKVTQSSRYLVKRTGEKVFLECVQDMDHENMFWYRQDPGLGLRLIYFSYDVKMKEKGDIPEGYSVSREKKERFSLILESASTNQTSMYLCASRFGQETQYFGPGTRLLVL.